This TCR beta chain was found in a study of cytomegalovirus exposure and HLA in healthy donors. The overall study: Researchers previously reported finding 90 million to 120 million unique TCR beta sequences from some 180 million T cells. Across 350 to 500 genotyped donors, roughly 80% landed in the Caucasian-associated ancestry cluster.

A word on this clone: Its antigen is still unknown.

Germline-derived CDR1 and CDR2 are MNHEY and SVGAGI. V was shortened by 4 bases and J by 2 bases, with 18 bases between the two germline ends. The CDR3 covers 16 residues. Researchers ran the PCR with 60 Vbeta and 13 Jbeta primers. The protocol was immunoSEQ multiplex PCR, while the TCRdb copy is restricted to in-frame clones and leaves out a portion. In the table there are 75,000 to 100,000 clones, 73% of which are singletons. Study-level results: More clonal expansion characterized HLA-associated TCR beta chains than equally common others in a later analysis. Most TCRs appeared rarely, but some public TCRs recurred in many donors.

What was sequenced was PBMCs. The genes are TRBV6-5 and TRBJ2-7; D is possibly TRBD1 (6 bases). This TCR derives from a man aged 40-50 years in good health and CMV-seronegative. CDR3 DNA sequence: TGTGCCAGCAGTTCCTATCTTGAACAGGGACCCTACGAGCAGTACTTC. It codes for CASSSYLEQGPYEQYF.